Sequencing of this T cell receptor (beta chain) was carried out in a study of spatial heterogeneity in lung cancer. Findings and limits, study-wide: Expanded alpha and beta TCR counts within tumors tracked tumor mutation counts.

The CDR3 runs 14 residues. The germline V and J ends were trimmed by 3 bases and 2 bases, with 9 bases remaining between them. Germline CDR1 and CDR2: SEHNR and FQNEAQ (reference sequence). In this sample, this clonotype turned up many times. Its antigen remains unidentified. This beta chain slipped into a library made for alpha chains as a stray read, so its size is not meaningful. Using its own MiXCR run on the 5' RACE reads, TCRdb lists one record per CDR3 protein. The sample shows fewer than 1,900 distinct CDR3 sequences, 10% of them seen only once. The time point: sample taken at primary tumor resection.

Sequenced here: lung tumor tissue, sampled at surgery. The V and J genes are TRBV7-9 and TRBJ2-3; maybe TRBD1 (6 bases). This clonotype was sampled from a female donor with early-stage non-small cell lung cancer. CDR3 sequence: CASSFGQSTDTQYF. CDR3 DNA: TGTGCCAGCAGCTTCGGACAGTCCACAGATACGCAGTATTTT.